This passage covers 23 T cell receptor beta chains from one sample sequenced in a study of blood T cell repertoires in COVID-19. The repertoire was sequenced with immunoSEQ multiplex PCR; TCRdb's copy has only in-frame clones and lacks some. This sample has some 370,000 clones, with around 92% found just once. Sample: peripheral blood. These receptors all come from a middle-aged man with acute or convalescent COVID-19.

V gene TRBV6-6 combines with J gene TRBJ2-7; D possibly corresponds to TRBD2 (6 bases). The CDR3 loop spans 12 amino acids. The V end lost 5 bases, the J end lost 4 bases, and 9 bases lay between the germline ends. The germline CDR1 and CDR2 sequences are MNHNY and SVGAGI (reference sequence). The CDR3 nucleotides read TGTGCCAGCAGTACGAGCGGGTACGAGCAGTACTTC. Translation: CASSTSGYEQYF.

This clone was seen just once. This chain joins TRBV19 and TRBJ1-1; 8 bases align to TRBD1. The CDR3 has 17 residues. The trim removed 11 bases at V and 5 bases at J, leaving 22 bases unmatched. Germline loops: CDR1 LNHDA, CDR2 SQIVND (reference sequence). The CDR3 DNA reads as TGTGCCTCCGACTCCCGGGGGACAGGCCCGACGGGGACTGAAGCTTTCTTT. Encoded protein: CASDSRGTGPTGTEAFF. Full variable domain (outside the CDR3, taken from reference TRBV19 and TRBJ1-1): DGGITQSPKYLFRKEGQNVTLSCEQNLNHDAMYWYRQDPGQGLRLIYYSQIVNDFQKGDIAEGYSVSREKKESFPLTVTSAQKNPTAFYLCASDSRGTGPTGTEAFFGQGTRLTVV.

The gene calls are TRBV28 and TRBJ1-1, with D perhaps matching TRBD1 (6 bases). Per the germline V gene, CDR1 is MDHEN and CDR2 is SYDVKM. The CDR3 covers 13 residues. Deletions cut 10 bases from V and 2 bases from J, with 14 bases between. DNA for the CDR3: TGTGCCACCAGGTGGGGGCCCAACACTGAAGCTTTCTTT. As protein: CATRWGPNTEAFF.

The rearrangement uses TRBV28 and TRBJ1-6, with D unclear. The V gene lost 7 bases and the J gene lost 2 bases, with 12 bases spanning the gap. The CDR3 is 15 amino acids. Germline CDR1 is MDHEN and CDR2 is SYDVKM. CDR3 region: CASNEYQAYNSPLHF. In DNA form, the CDR3 reads TGTGCCAGCAACGAGTATCAGGCCTATAATTCACCCCTCCACTTT.

This clone was counted only a few times. V and J are TRBV6-1 and TRBJ2-6; D remains ambiguous. The CDR3 spans 17 residues. The germline gives CDR1 MNHNS, CDR2 SASEGT. V was pared by 3 bases and J by 0 bases, with 12 bases between. The CDR3 sequence is CASSDLFAASGANVLTF. DNA of the CDR3: TGTGCCAGCAGTGATCTATTCGCCGCCTCTGGGGCCAACGTCCTGACTTTC.

V and J are TRBV27 and TRBJ1-1; D not resolved. The CDR3 loop spans 14 amino acids. Germline V gene data show CDR1 as MNHEY and CDR2 as SMNVEV (reference sequence). Trimming took off 7 bases at V and 2 bases at J, with 14 bases between the two ends. The DNA for the CDR3 is TGTGCCAGCACGCTAGCGGCGGGCAACACTGAAGCTTTCTTT. It specifies CASTLAAGNTEAFF.

The chain links TRBV12-3 or TRBV12-4 to TRBJ1-2; D may be TRBD1 (5 bases). The ends were cut back, 7 bases at V and 6 bases at J, with 15 bases in the middle. The CDR3 spans 13 residues. DNA of the CDR3: TGTGCCAGCAAGGGTTCCGGCAGGGATGGCTACACCTTC. Translated: CASKGSGRDGYTF.

This clone has just a few counts. The chain employs TRBV9 and TRBJ2-7; 9 bases agree with TRBD2. The germline CDR1 and CDR2 sequences are SGDLS and YYNGEE. CDR3 length equals 15 residues. V dropped 0 bases and J dropped 3; count of bases not matched to a gene: 4. CDR3 DNA sequence: TGTGCCAGCAGCGTAGGTTTAGCGGGGGACTACGAGCAGTACTTC. It encodes CASSVGLAGDYEQYF.

The genes are TRBV27 and TRBJ2-7; TRBD1 matches 9 bases. The junction had 3 bases not matched to a gene; V was cut back by 3 bases and J by 3 bases. Germline V gives CDR1 MNHEY, CDR2 SMNVEV (reference sequence). The CDR3 is 14 residues long. CDR3 sequence (DNA): TGTGCCAGCAGTTTCGGGACAGGGATCTACGAGCAGTACTTC. Its translation is CASSFGTGIYEQYF.

This clone was observed a few times. The chain recombines TRBV30 with TRBJ1-1; 10 nucleotides agree with TRBD1. The germline CDR1 and CDR2 sequences are GTSNPN and SVGIG (reference sequence). Losses at the gene ends were 2 bases for V and 6 bases for J; bases not matched to a gene: 6. The CDR3 loop spans 14 amino acids. In nucleotides, the CDR3 is TGTGCCTGGAGTACGGGACAGGGGAGGGCTGAAGCTTTCTTT. The encoded protein is CAWSTGQGRAEAFF.

CDR3 DNA sequence: TGTGCCAGCAGCGCGCATCCCCGGGACAGGGGCATCGGGGAGCTGTTTTTT. Amino acids: CASSAHPRDRGIGELFF. The V call is TRBV9, the J call TRBJ2-2; 10 bases align to TRBD1. Trimming at V came to 3 bases and at J to 7 bases, leaving 12 bases not matched to a gene. CDR1 is SGDLS, CDR2 YYNGEE, per germline. The CDR3 is made up of 17 amino acids.

This sequence joins TRBV12-3 or TRBV12-4 and TRBJ2-7, with 7 bases aligning to TRBD1. J lost 3 bases, V lost 6 bases, and 2 bases had no gene match. The CDR3 is 12 amino acids. The CDR3 nucleotides read TGTGCCAGCAGCCGGACAGGCTACGAGCAGTACTTC. Amino acids: CASSRTGYEQYF.

The V call is TRBV6-1, the J call TRBJ2-3, with TRBD1 as a possible D gene (5 bases). Germline values: CDR1 MNHNS, CDR2 SASEGT. The CDR3 extends over 14 amino acids. V lost 1 base to trimming and J lost 3 bases, with 8 bases between them. CDR3 nucleotide sequence: TGTGCCAGCAGTGAAGACAGGCTTACAGATACGCAGTATTTT. This codes for CASSEDRLTDTQYF.

The gene calls are TRBV5-4 and TRBJ1-6; D perhaps matches TRBD1 (5 bases). The V gene's germline CDR1 is SGHNT and CDR2 YYREEE (reference sequence). V was clipped by 4 bases and J by 5 bases, with 13 bases between them. This CDR3 region has 15 residues. In DNA form, the CDR3 reads TGTGCCAGCAGCGGGCGGACAACGAATAATTCACCCCTCCACTTT. Translation gives CASSGRTTNNSPLHF.

This chain joins TRBV5-1 and TRBJ2-7, with 7 positions matching TRBD2. Germline V gene sequence: CDR1 SGHRS, CDR2 YFSETQ. V dropped 4 bases and J dropped 2; count of bases not matched to a gene: 9. This CDR3 region has 15 residues. The CDR3 loop is CASSMGRDYTYEQYF. DNA for the CDR3: TGCGCCAGCAGCATGGGCCGGGACTACACCTACGAGCAGTACTTC.

The chain is built from TRBV28 and TRBJ1-4, with a weak D call TRBD1 (6 bases). Germline CDR1 MDHEN, CDR2 SYDVKM. This CDR3 contains 16 residues. Trimming stripped 4 bases from V and 8 bases from J, with 20 bases between. The CDR3 coding sequence is TGTGCCAGCAGTTCGCCCGACGGGGGGCTGCGGGAAAAACTGTTTTTT. The encoded protein is CASSSPDGGLREKLFF.

The genes are TRBV24-1 and TRBJ1-1, with 7 bases that match TRBD1. There are 15 residues in the CDR3. V lost 4 bases, J lost 5 bases, and 9 bases stayed unmatched. Germline values: CDR1 KGHDR, CDR2 SFDVKD. CDR3 DNA sequence: TGTGCCACCAGTGAAGGGGGCCCGGGGGAGACTGAAGCTTTCTTT. Encoded protein: CATSEGGPGETEAFF.

The chain combines TRBV27 with TRBJ1-5, with TRBD1 matching 7 bases. J gave up 5 bases and V 0 bases, and 10 bases lay outside the gene matches. The CDR3 has 17 amino acids. Per the germline V gene, CDR1 is MNHEY and CDR2 is SMNVEV (reference sequence). The CDR3 bases are TGTGCCAGCAGTTTATCCACTCGGACAGGCTCATATCAGCCCCAGCATTTT. Amino acid sequence: CASSLSTRTGSYQPQHF.

CDR3 sequence reads: CASSLVLARRNEQFF. As DNA, the CDR3 is TGTGCCAGCAGCTTGGTGCTAGCAAGGAGGAATGAGCAGTTCTTC. The V call is TRBV5-5, the J call TRBJ2-1; D might be TRBD2 (5 bases). V was cut by 0 bases and J by 7 bases, with 14 bases left in between. In germline, CDR1 is SGHKS, CDR2 YYEKEE (reference sequence). The CDR3 extends over 15 amino acids.

This chain joins TRBV28 and TRBJ1-2, with TRBD1 identical over 9 bases. Germline lookup yields CDR1 MDHEN and CDR2 SYDVKM. This CDR3 region has 19 residues. J lost 1 base, V lost 2 bases, and 14 bases had no gene match. CDR3 residues: CASSLTALGQGPLNYGYTF. The CDR3 nucleotides read TGTGCCAGCAGTTTAACCGCTCTGGGACAGGGCCCTCTTAACTATGGCTACACCTTC.

This chain connects TRBV5-1 to TRBJ2-3; D remains ambiguous. The CDR3 is made up of 16 amino acids. The germline CDR1 and CDR2 sequences are SGHRS and YFSETQ. V was cut by 0 bases and J by 0 bases, with 11 bases left in between. In DNA, the CDR3 is TGCGCCAGCAGCTTGGTCGGAGACTCTAGCACAGATACGCAGTATTTT. Protein: CASSLVGDSSTDTQYF.

This chain links TRBV7-8 with TRBJ2-3, with 14 bases fitting TRBD2. Germline V gene data show CDR1 as SGHVS and CDR2 as FQNEAQ. V was clipped by 5 bases and J by 6 bases; unmatched bases: 19. CDR3 size: 20 residues. CDR3 bases: TGTGCCAGCAGCCTGCCGGGACTAGCGGGAGAAGTGATGGAACGGGATACGCAGTATTTT. As protein: CASSLPGLAGEVMERDTQYF. The whole variable domain, filled in from reference TRBV7-8 and TRBJ2-3, reads GAGVSQSPRYKVAKRGQDVALRCDPISGHVSLFWYQQALGQGPEFLTYFQNEAQLDKSGLPSDRFFAERPEGSVSTLKIQRTQQEDSAVYLCASSLPGLAGEVMERDTQYFGPGTRLTVL.

The V and J genes are TRBV6-2 or TRBV6-3 and TRBJ2-3, with unresolved D. Germline V gene sequence: CDR1 MNHEY, CDR2 SVGEGT. The CDR3 spans 12 residues. Deletions cut 5 bases from V and 4 bases from J, with 7 bases between. CDR3 bases: TGTGCCAGCAGTCTCTCCGCAGATACGCAGTATTTT. Amino acids: CASSLSADTQYF.